Listed here are 16 T cell receptor beta chains from one sample, sequenced in a study of regulatory T cells in long-lasting Graves disease. Time point reported: newly diagnosed GD, antithyroid drugs for less than 3 months. Preparation of the TCR library used RNA extracted from PBMCs. Building the TCR beta libraries relied on iRepertoire HTBI primers, and CDR3 regions underwent Arm-PCR. Each CDR3 protein gets one entry after TCRdb re-called the multiplex PCR reads with MiXCR. This table holds fewer than 550,000 distinct CDR3 sequences, about 16% found once. The same data also contributed to another study, on T cells in Graves' hyperthyroidism and ophthalmopathy.

The sample consisted of peripheral blood mononuclear cells (PBMCs), taken at new diagnosis, from a patient treated with antithyroid drugs. The receptor set was obtained from a woman aged 40-60 years with Graves disease.

This clonotype came up many times. V usage is TRBV7-8 and J usage is TRBJ1-6, with a weak D call TRBD1 (5 bases). This CDR3 spans 17 amino acids. V lost 6 bases and J lost 7, with 22 bases in between. CDR1 is SGHVS, CDR2 FQNEAQ, per germline. The CDR3: CASRNHRDGWPNSPLHF. The DNA for the CDR3 is TGTGCCAGCAGAAACCACCGGGACGGATGGCCCAATTCACCCCTCCACTTT.

This clonotype was observed a few times. CDR3 loop: CASRNTPGSAEQFF. CDR3 nucleotides: TGTGCCAGCAGGAATACACCGGGCTCCGCTGAGCAGTTCTTC. The rearrangement links TRBV5-8 to TRBJ2-1; no firm D call. The V end was cut by 5 bases, the J end by 9 bases, with 18 bases between. Germline lookup yields CDR1 SGHTS and CDR2 YDEGEE. The CDR3 has 14 residues.

This clonotype turned up a few times. The V gene is TRBV6-2 or TRBV6-3, the J gene TRBJ1-5, with D possibly TRBD1 on 6 matching bases. Deletions cut 5 bases from V and 1 base from J, with 15 bases between. Germline CDR1 reads MNHEY; CDR2 reads SVGEGT. CDR3 size: 16 residues. The CDR3 protein is CASSEGPGASNQPQHF. The CDR3 DNA is TGTGCCAGCAGTGAGGGGCCAGGGGCGAGCAATCAGCCCCAGCATTTT.

In regard to this clonotype: This could be a read error, since a much larger clone is one nucleotide away. V is TRBV12-3 or TRBV12-4 and J is TRBJ2-2; 10 nucleotides align to TRBD2. This CDR3 is 16 amino acids long. CDR3 in amino acids: CVSSFIAGGNTGELFF. In DNA form, the CDR3 reads TGTGTCAGCAGTTTCATAGCGGGGGGTAACACCGGGGAGCTGTTTTTT.

For this clonotype: Here the CDR3 omits its conserved ending phenylalanine or tryptophan, so a read error is the likely source. V usage is TRBV12-3 or TRBV12-4 and J usage is TRBJ1-1; D is ambiguous. The V end lost 4 bases, the J end lost 5 bases, and 14 bases lay between the germline ends. The CDR3 has 14 residues. Written as DNA, the CDR3 is TGTGCCAGCAGTTACTCGAGGATAGAGACTGAAGCTTTCCTT. It yields the protein CASSYSRIETEAFL.

This clonotype was recorded at least ten times. V gene TRBV28 combines with J gene TRBJ2-5; 7 bases fit TRBD1. V lost 8 bases, J lost 1 base, and 4 bases stayed unmatched. The CDR3 spans 13 residues. Germline CDR1 is MDHEN and CDR2 is SYDVKM. The CDR3 here is CASGTVPQETQYF. The CDR3 nucleotides read TGTGCCAGCGGGACAGTTCCCCAAGAGACCCAGTACTTC.

In its sample, this clonotype was seen many times. The chain recombines TRBV7-3 with TRBJ2-1, with TRBD1 matching 8 bases. V trimming: 2 bases; J trimming: 6 bases; junction bases outside the gene matches: 12. Germline V gives CDR1 SGHTA, CDR2 FQGTGA. CDR3 length equals 17 residues. The CDR3 loop reads CASSLGQDRVGRNEQFF. CDR3 nucleotides: TGTGCCAGCAGCTTAGGTCAGGACAGGGTCGGGCGCAATGAGCAGTTCTTC.

There are many counts of this clonotype. V is TRBV2 and J is TRBJ2-1, with 9 nucleotides matching TRBD1. The CDR3 runs 15 residues. With 8 bases clipped from V and 7 bases from J, the junction kept 12 bases outside the gene matches. Germline V gene data show CDR1 as SNHLY and CDR2 as FYNNEI. DNA of the CDR3: TGTGCCAGCGATCGGTCTGGACAGGGGCTTAATGAGCAGTTCTTC. This encodes CASDRSGQGLNEQFF.

A remark on this clonotype: This sequence may be a read error, since a much larger clone differs from it by one base. The rearrangement links TRBV6-2 or TRBV6-3 to TRBJ1-6; D is ambiguous. Germline CDR1 is MNHEY and CDR2 is SVGEGT. This CDR3 spans 15 amino acids. In nucleotides, the CDR3 is TGTGTCATCAGTGCGGATCAACAAGGCGGTTCACCCCTCCACTTT. Translation: CVISADQQGGSPLHF.

The rearrangement uses TRBV5-4 and TRBJ2-6; D not certain. V gave up 1 base and J gave up 1 base, with 6 bases separating them. The CDR3 runs 15 residues. The germline gives CDR1 SGHNT, CDR2 YYREEE (reference sequence). The CDR3 DNA reads TGTGCCAGCAGCTTGATCGTATCTGGGGCCAACGTCCTGACTTTC. Amino acid sequence: CASSLIVSGANVLTF.

This clonotype was observed a handful of times. This chain uses TRBV20-1 with TRBJ1-2; a weak D match, TRBD1 (5 bases). Trimming took off 5 bases at V and 7 bases at J, with 14 bases between the two ends. The germline CDR1 and CDR2 sequences are DFQATT and SNEGSKA (reference sequence). There are 12 residues in the CDR3. The CDR3 DNA reads as TGCAGTGCTCCAGCGGGGCAGGGTGGCTACACCTTC. Amino acids: CSAPAGQGGYTF.

The chain uses TRBV19 and TRBJ2-6, with D tentatively TRBD1 (6 bases). CDR1 LNHDA and CDR2 SQIVND come from the germline V gene (reference sequence). CDR3 size: 16 residues. Trimming took 5 bases from V and 0 from J, leaving 11 bases between them. CDR3 sequence reads: CASSPRGGSGANVLTF. CDR3 coding DNA: TGTGCCAGTAGTCCACGAGGGGGCTCTGGGGCCAACGTCCTGACTTTC. Full variable domain (remainder filled in from reference TRBV19 and TRBJ2-6): DGGITQSPKYLFRKEGQNVTLSCEQNLNHDAMYWYRQDPGQGLRLIYYSQIVNDFQKGDIAEGYSVSREKKESFPLTVTSAQKNPTAFYLCASSPRGGSGANVLTFGAGSRLTVL.

At least ten counts were recorded for this clonotype. This rearrangement joins TRBV12-3 or TRBV12-4 to TRBJ2-2; D remains unclear. The ends were cut back, 4 bases at V and 8 bases at J, with 8 bases in the middle. CDR3 size: 12 residues. CDR3 sequence: CASSSPFGELFF. CDR3 in DNA: TGTGCCAGCAGTTCTCCCTTTGGGGAGCTGTTTTTT.

This clonotype was observed many times. The CDR3 nucleotides read TGTGCCATCAGGGGGACAGGTGTAACCTACAATGAGCAGTTCTTC. Translated: CAIRGTGVTYNEQFF. This chain joins TRBV10-3 and TRBJ2-1, with 8 bases that match TRBD1. CDR1 and CDR2 from the germline V gene are ENHRY and SYGVKD. The J segment lost 2 bases and the V segment lost 6 bases, leaving 6 bases of the junction unmatched. The CDR3 spans 15 residues.

CDR3 sequence reads: CASSNPDGSNTEAFF. The CDR3 coding sequence is TGTGCCAGCAGCAACCCCGACGGTTCTAACACTGAAGCTTTCTTT. The chain links TRBV2 to TRBJ1-1, with D unresolved. The CDR3 has 15 amino acids. Looked up from germline, CDR1 is SNHLY and CDR2 is FYNNEI. Trimming took off 6 bases at V and 2 bases at J, with 16 bases between the two ends.

This clonotype occurred many times. The gene calls are TRBV12-3 or TRBV12-4 and TRBJ2-2; the D gene is possibly TRBD1 (5 bases). Deletions cut 7 bases from V and 4 bases from J, with 13 bases between. This CDR3 spans 14 amino acids. The CDR3 DNA reads as TGTGCCAGCATCCAAGGGGCCTCCACCGGGGAGCTGTTTTTT. Its protein is CASIQGASTGELFF.